This is a list of T cell receptor beta chains from one sample in a study of regulatory and conventional T cells in RAG deficiency. TCRdb's copy holds only in-frame clones and misses some; the assay was immunoSEQ multiplex PCR. The data hold about 46,000 clones, with 80% to 90% observed a single time. These same records also appear under a second study, on regulatory T cells.

Sequencing input: CD4+ effector T cells sorted from blood. The receptors shown here come from a human donor in good health. The CDR3 runs from the conserved cysteine through the conserved F or W. A D gene is named only where the DNA matches it firmly. Size values are once, few and many counts, or a class for expanded clones, and some rows have none.

D	J	V	size	CDR3	DNA
TRBD1	TRBJ1-5	TRBV10-3	-	CAISSGGESNQPQHF	TGTGCCATCAGTTCAGGGGGCGAGAGCAATCAGCCCCAGCATTTT
-	TRBJ1-4	TRBV2	-	CASSDNAGSGEKLFF	TGTGCCAGCAGTGATAATGCGGGATCAGGTGAAAAACTGTTTTTT
TRBD1	TRBJ1-4	TRBV7-9	once	CASSSQTGGPNEKLFF	TGTGCCAGCAGCTCCCAGACAGGGGGCCCTAATGAAAAACTGTTTTTT
-	TRBJ2-1	TRBV5-1	-	CASSLYNEQFF	TGCGCCAGCAGCTTATACAATGAGCAGTTCTTC
TRBD2	TRBJ2-4	TRBV2	-	CASGGGRLGIQYF	TGTGCCAGCGGCGGGGGGCGTCTAGGCATTCAGTACTTC
-	TRBJ1-2	TRBV6-5	-	CASSYEAQSPYGYTF	TGTGCCAGCAGTTACGAGGCACAGAGCCCCTATGGCTACACCTTC
TRBD1	TRBJ2-3	TRBV18	-	CASRTGGTDTQYF	TGTGCCAGCAGGACAGGGGGCACAGATACGCAGTATTTT
-	TRBJ1-1	TRBV10-2	-	CASSERTRQGTEAFF	TGCGCCAGCAGTGAACGGACACGGCAGGGCACTGAAGCTTTCTTT
TRBD1	TRBJ1-2	TRBV27	once	CASSSLPGGNYGYTF	TGTGCCAGCAGTTCCCTACCAGGGGGAAACTATGGCTACACCTTC
TRBD2	TRBJ2-4	TRBV27	-	CASGLSSGVRTPIDIQYF	TGTGCCAGCGGCTTAAGTAGCGGGGTCCGAACCCCCATTGACATTCAGTACTTC
-	TRBJ2-2	TRBV6-5	-	CASRRTSRELFF	TGTGCCAGCAGACGCACATCGCGGGAGCTGTTTTTT
-	TRBJ2-5	TRBV19	-	CASSRGEGTGEETQYF	TGTGCCAGTAGTAGGGGCGAGGGGACTGGGGAAGAGACCCAGTACTTC
-	TRBJ2-5	TRBV11-3	few	CASSTGTNQETQYF	TGTGCCAGCAGCACAGGGACTAACCAAGAGACCCAGTACTTC
-	TRBJ1-1	TRBV14	-	CASSQESVGRNTEAFF	TGTGCCAGCAGCCAAGAGAGCGTGGGGCGAAACACTGAAGCTTTCTTT
-	TRBJ1-1	TRBV6-5	once	CASTPLPNTEAFF	TGTGCCAGCACCCCTCTTCCCAACACTGAAGCTTTCTTT
-	TRBJ1-3	TRBV9	-	CASSVGRSGNTIYF	TGTGCCAGCAGCGTAGGCCGCTCTGGAAACACCATATATTTT
TRBD1	TRBJ1-1	TRBV7-9	-	CASTGTVNTEAFF	TGTGCCAGCACTGGGACAGTCAACACTGAAGCTTTCTTT
-	TRBJ2-5	TRBV6-5	-	CASSDRLETQYF	TGTGCCAGCAGTGATCGTTTGGAGACCCAGTACTTC
TRBD1	TRBJ2-7	TRBV19	-	CATVKQGSYEQYF	TGTGCCACCGTTAAACAGGGGTCCTACGAGCAGTACTTC
-	TRBJ2-7	TRBV19	-	CASSTGQSTEQYF	TGTGCCAGTAGTACGGGCCAGTCGACCGAGCAGTACTTC
-	TRBJ1-1	TRBV6-1	once	CASLTLGADTEAFF	TGTGCCAGCCTGACTCTCGGGGCGGACACTGAAGCTTTCTTT
-	TRBJ1-4	TRBV14	-	CASSSRTGFGEKLFF	TGTGCCAGCAGCTCAAGAACGGGATTCGGTGAAAAACTGTTTTTT
-	TRBJ1-3	TRBV9	-	CASSSAGEGRNTIYF	TGTGCCAGCAGCTCCGCAGGGGAGGGCCGAAACACCATATATTTT
-	TRBJ1-1	TRBV7-9	-	CASFNQDHRDTEAFF	TGTGCCAGCTTTAACCAAGACCACCGCGACACTGAAGCTTTCTTT
-	TRBJ1-4	TRBV20-1	-	CSARSAEKLFF	TGCAGTGCTAGGTCGGCCGAAAAACTGTTTTTT
-	TRBJ2-2	TRBV10-1	-	CASSESATGGGELFF	TGCGCCAGCAGTGAGTCCGCGACCGGGGGCGGGGAGCTGTTTTTT
-	TRBJ2-1	TRBV15	-	CATRREANEQFF	TGTGCCACCCGCCGCGAGGCGAATGAGCAGTTCTTC
TRBD1	TRBJ1-4	TRBV6-6	-	CASTPDRVGAEKLFF	TGTGCCAGCACCCCCGACAGGGTGGGGGCTGAAAAACTGTTTTTT
-	TRBJ1-1	TRBV29-1	-	CSANAGDTEAFF	TGCAGCGCTAACGCAGGGGACACTGAAGCTTTCTTT
TRBD2	TRBJ2-3	TRBV6-5	few	CASSRSGRMDTQYF	TGTGCCAGCAGTCGTAGCGGGAGAATGGATACGCAGTATTTT
TRBD1	TRBJ2-5	TRBV19	-	CASNPTGTGRETQYF	TGTGCCAGTAACCCAACCGGGACAGGGAGGGAGACCCAGTACTTC
-	TRBJ2-1	TRBV6-6	-	CASSGGISSEQFF	TGTGCCAGCAGTGGCGGGATCTCGAGTGAGCAGTTCTTC